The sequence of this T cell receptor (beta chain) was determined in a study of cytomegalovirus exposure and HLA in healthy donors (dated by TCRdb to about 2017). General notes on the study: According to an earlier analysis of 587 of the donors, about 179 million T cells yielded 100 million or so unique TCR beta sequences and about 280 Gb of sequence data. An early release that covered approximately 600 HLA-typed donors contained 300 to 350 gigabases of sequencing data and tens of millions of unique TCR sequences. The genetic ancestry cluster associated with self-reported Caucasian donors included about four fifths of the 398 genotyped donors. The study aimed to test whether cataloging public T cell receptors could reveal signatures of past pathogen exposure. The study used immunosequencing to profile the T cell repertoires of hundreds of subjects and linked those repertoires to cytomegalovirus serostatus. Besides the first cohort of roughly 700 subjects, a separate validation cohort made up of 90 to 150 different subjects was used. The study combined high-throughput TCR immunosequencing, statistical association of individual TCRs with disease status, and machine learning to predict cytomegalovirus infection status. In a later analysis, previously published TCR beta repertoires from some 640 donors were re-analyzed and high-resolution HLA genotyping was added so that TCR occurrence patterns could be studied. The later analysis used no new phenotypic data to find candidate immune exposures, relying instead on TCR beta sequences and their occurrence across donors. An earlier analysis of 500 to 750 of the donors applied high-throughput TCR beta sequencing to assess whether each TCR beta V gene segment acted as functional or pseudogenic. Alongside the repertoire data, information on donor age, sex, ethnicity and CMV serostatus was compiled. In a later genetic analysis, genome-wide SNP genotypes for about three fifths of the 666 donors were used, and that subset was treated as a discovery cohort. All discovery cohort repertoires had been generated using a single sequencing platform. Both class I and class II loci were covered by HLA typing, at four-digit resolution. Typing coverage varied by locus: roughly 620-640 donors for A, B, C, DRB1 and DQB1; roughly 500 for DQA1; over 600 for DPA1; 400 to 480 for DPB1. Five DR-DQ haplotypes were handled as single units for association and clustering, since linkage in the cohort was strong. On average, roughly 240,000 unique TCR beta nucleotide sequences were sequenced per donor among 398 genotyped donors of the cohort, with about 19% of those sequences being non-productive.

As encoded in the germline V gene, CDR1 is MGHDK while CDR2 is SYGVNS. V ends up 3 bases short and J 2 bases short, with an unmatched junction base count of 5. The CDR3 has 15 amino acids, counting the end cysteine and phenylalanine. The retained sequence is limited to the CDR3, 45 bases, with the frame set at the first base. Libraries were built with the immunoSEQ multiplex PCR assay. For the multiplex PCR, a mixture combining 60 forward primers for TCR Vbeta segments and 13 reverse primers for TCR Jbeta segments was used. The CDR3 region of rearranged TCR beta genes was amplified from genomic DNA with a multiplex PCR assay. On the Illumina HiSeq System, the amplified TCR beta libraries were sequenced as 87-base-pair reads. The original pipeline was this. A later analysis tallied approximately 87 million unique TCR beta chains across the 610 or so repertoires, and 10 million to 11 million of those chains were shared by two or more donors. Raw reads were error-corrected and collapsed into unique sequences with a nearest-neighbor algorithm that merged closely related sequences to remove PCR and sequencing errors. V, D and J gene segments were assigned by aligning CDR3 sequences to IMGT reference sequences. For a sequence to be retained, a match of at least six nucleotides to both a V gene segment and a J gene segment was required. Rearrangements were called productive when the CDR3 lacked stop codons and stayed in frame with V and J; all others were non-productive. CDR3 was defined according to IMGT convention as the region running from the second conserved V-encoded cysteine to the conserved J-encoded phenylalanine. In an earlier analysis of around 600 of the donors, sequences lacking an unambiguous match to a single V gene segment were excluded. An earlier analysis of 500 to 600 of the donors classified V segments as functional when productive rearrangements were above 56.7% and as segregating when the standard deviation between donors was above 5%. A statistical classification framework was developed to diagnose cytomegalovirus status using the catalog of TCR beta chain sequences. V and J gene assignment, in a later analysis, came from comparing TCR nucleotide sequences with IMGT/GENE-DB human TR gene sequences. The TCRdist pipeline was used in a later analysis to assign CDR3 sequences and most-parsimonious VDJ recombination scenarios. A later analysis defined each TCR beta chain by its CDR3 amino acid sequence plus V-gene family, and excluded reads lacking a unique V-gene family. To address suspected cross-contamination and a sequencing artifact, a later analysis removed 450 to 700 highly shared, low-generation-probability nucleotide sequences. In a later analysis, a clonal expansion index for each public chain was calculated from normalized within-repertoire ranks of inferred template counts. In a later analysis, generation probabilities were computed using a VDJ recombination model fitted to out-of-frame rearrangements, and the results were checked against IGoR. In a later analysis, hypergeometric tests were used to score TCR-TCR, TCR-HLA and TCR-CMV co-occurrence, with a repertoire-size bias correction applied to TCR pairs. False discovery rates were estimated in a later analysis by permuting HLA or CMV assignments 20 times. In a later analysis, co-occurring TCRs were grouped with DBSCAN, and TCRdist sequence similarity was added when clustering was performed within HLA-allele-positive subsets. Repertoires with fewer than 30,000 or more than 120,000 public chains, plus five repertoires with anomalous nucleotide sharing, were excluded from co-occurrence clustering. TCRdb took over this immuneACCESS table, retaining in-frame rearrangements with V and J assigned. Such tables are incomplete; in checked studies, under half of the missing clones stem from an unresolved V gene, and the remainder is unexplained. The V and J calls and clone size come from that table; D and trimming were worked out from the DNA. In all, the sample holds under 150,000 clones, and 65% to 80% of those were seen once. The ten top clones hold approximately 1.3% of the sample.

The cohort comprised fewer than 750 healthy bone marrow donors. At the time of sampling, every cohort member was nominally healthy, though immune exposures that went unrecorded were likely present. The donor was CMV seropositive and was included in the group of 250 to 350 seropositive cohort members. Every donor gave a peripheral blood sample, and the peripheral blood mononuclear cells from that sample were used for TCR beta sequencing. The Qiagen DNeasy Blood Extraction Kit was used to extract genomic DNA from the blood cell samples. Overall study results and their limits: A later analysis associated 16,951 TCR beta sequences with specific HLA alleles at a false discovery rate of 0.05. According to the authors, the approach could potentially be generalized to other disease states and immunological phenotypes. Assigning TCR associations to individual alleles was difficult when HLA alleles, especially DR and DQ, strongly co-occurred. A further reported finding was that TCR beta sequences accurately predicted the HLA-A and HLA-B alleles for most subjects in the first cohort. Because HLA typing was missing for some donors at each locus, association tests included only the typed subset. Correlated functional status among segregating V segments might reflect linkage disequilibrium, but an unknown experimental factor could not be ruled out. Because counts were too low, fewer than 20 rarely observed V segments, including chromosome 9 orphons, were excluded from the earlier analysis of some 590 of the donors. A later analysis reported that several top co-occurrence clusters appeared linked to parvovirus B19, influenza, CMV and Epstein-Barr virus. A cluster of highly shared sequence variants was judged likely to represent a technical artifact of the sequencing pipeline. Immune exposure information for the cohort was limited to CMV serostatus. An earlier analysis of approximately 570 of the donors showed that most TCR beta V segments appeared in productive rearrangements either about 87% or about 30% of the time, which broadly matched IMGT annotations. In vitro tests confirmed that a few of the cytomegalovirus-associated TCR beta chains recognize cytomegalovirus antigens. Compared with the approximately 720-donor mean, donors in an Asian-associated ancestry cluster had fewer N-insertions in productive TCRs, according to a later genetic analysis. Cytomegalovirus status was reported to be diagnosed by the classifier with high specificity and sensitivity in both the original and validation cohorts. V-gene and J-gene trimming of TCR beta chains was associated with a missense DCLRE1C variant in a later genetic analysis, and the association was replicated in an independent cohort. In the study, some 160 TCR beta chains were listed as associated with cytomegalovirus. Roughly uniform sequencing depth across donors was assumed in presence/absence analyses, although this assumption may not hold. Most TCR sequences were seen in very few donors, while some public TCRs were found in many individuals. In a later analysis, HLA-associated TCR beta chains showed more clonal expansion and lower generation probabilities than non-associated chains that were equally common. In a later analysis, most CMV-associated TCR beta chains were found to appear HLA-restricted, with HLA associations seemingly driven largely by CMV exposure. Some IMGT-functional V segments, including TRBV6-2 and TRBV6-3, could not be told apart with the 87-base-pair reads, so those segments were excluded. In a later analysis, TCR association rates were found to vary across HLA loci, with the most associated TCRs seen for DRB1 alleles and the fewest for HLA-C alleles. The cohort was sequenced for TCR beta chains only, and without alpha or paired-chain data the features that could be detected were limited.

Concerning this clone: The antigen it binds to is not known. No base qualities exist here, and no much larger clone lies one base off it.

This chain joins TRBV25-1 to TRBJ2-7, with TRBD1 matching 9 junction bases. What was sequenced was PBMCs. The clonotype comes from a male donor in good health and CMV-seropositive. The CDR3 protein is CASSDTDRGPYEQYF. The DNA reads TGTGCCAGCAGTGACACGGACAGGGGTCCCTACGAGCAGTACTTC.